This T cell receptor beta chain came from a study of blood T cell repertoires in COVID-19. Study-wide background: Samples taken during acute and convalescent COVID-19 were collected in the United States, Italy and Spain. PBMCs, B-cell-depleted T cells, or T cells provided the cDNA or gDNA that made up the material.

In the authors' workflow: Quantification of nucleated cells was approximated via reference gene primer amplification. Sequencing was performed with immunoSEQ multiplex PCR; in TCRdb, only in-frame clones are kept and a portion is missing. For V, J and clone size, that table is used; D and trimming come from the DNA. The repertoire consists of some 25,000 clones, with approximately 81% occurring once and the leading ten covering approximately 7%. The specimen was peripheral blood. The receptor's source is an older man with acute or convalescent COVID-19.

The CDR3 reads CASSYGTSVYEQYF. The CDR3 DNA reads TGTGCCAGCAGTTACGGGACTAGCGTCTACGAGCAGTACTTC. This sequence joins TRBV6-5 and TRBJ2-7, with TRBD2 matching 10 bases. Losses at the gene ends were 2 bases for V and 3 bases for J; bases not matched to a gene: 1. Germline-derived CDR1 and CDR2 are MNHEY and SVGAGI. This CDR3 spans 14 amino acids.